The 20 T cell receptor beta chains reported below all come from one sample, sequenced in a study of blood T cells in healthy people across ages. Together with a sample-barcoded 5' primer, a J-beta primer mix was included in a second PCR lasting about 6 to 11 cycles. TCRdb itself ran the 5' RACE reads through MiXCR, one entry per CDR3 protein. The sample consists of roughly 860,000 distinct CDR3 sequences, approximately 59% of them appearing once. Sequences were obtained from blood. These receptor sequences come from a man aged 30-40 years in good health.

The chain couples TRBV5-1 to TRBJ1-4, with TRBD1 as a possible D gene (6 bases). The germline V gene has CDR1 SGHRS and CDR2 YFSETQ. The CDR3 length is 14 residues. Trimming left V 3 bases short and J 6 bases short, with 12 bases between. As DNA, the CDR3 is TGCGCCAGCAGCTCCACGGGGGCGGATGAAAAACTGTTTTTT. Translating it yields CASSSTGADEKLFF.

The chain carries TRBV29-1 and TRBJ1-5, with D possibly matching TRBD1 (5 bases). With 4 bases removed from V and 0 bases from J, the gap between germline ends came to 13 bases. Looked up from germline, CDR1 is SQVTM and CDR2 is ANQGSEA. The CDR3 spans 15 residues. The CDR3 nucleotides are TGCAGCGTTGGAATATTAGGGGATAGCAATCAGCCCCAGCATTTT. As protein: CSVGILGDSNQPQHF.

The chain couples TRBV10-1 to TRBJ2-3; a weak D match, TRBD1 (5 bases). The CDR3 totals 16 residues. Trimming removed 6 bases at V and 2 bases at J, with 18 bases between. The germline CDR1 and CDR2 sequences are WNHNN and SYGVQD (reference sequence). As DNA, the CDR3 is TGCGCCAGCAGCGAACAGGCGCCAGGCGACACAGATACGCAGTATTTT. It encodes CASSEQAPGDTDTQYF.

This clonotype was picked up a small number of times. The rearrangement joins TRBV20-1 to TRBJ1-4; D might be TRBD1 (6 bases). V gave up 5 bases and J gave up 0 bases, with 13 bases separating them. The CDR3 is 15 amino acids. Germline lookup yields CDR1 DFQATT and CDR2 SNEGSKA (reference sequence). CDR3 sequence: CSAYSGQSTNEKLFF. In DNA, the CDR3 is TGCAGTGCTTACTCTGGACAGTCAACTAATGAAAAACTGTTTTTT.

This chain links TRBV20-1 with TRBJ2-5; tentatively, D is TRBD1 (5 bases). Judging by the DNA end, TRBJ2-7 fits better; the J call may be wrong. The V gene's germline CDR1 is DFQATT and CDR2 SNEGSKA (reference sequence). CDR3 length equals 13 residues. CDR3 in amino acids: CSAAATGFYEQYF. The CDR3 DNA reads TGCAGTGCTGCCGCCACAGGATTCTACGAGCAGTACTTC.

The table lists this clonotype with a few counts. The chain carries TRBV7-2 and TRBJ2-3, with D perhaps matching TRBD2 (6 bases). The CDR3 loop spans 14 amino acids. Trimming shortened V by 5 bases and J by 3 bases, and 12 bases separated the two germline ends. Germline V gives CDR1 SGHTA, CDR2 FQGNSA. The CDR3: CASSRLVPTDTQYF. The CDR3 region has the DNA TGTGCCAGCAGCCGACTAGTGCCAACAGATACGCAGTATTTT.

This chain joins TRBV5-1 and TRBJ2-1; D unresolved. Deletions cut 0 bases from V and 2 bases from J, with 3 bases between. This CDR3 comprises 13 residues. CDR1 SGHRS and CDR2 YFSETQ come from the germline V gene. The CDR3: CASSLDTYNEQFF. The CDR3 region has the DNA TGCGCCAGCAGCTTGGACACCTACAATGAGCAGTTCTTC.

The rearrangement joins TRBV29-1 to TRBJ2-7, with 7 bases matching TRBD2. In germline, CDR1 is SQVTM, CDR2 ANQGSEA. CDR3 length equals 13 residues. The J segment lost 7 bases and the V segment lost 4 bases, leaving 10 bases of the junction unmatched. Written as DNA, the CDR3 is TGCAGCGTTGGCCCTCGCGGGGGAGGAGAGCAGTACTTC. Its translation: CSVGPRGGGEQYF.

This chain connects TRBV6-1 to TRBJ2-7; 8 positions match TRBD1. The germline V gene encodes CDR1 MNHNS and CDR2 SASEGT. V dropped 3 bases and J dropped 1; count of bases not matched to a gene: 5. The CDR3 loop spans 15 amino acids. The CDR3 DNA sequence: TGTGCCAGCAGTGATAGACAGGGGTCGTCCTACGAGCAGTACTTC. This sequence encodes CASSDRQGSSYEQYF.

This clonotype was seen a few times. V gene TRBV29-1 combines with J gene TRBJ2-7; D may be TRBD2 (5 bases). Germline lookup yields CDR1 SQVTM and CDR2 ANQGSEA. This CDR3 contains 11 residues. The V end was cut by 7 bases, the J end by 6 bases, with 13 bases between. In DNA, the CDR3 is TGCAGCGCGGCGGCGGGTCCCGAGCAGTACTTC. Translated, it gives CSAAAGPEQYF.

This chain uses TRBV6-5 with TRBJ1-5, with 8 positions matching TRBD1. The J segment lost 7 bases and the V segment lost 5 bases, leaving 4 bases of the junction unmatched. Germline V lookup: CDR1 MNHEY, CDR2 SVGAGI. This CDR3 comprises 13 residues. CDR3 in DNA: TGTGCCAGCAGTCTCCGGGACAGGCAGCCCCAGCATTTT. The encoded protein is CASSLRDRQPQHF.

The rearrangement joins TRBV7-9 to TRBJ2-1; TRBD1 matches 8 bases. Per the germline V gene, CDR1 is SEHNR and CDR2 is FQNEAQ (reference sequence). Unmatched junction bases numbered 4, after V lost 2 bases and J lost 7 bases. This CDR3 has 14 amino acids. CDR3 sequence reads: CASSLTRQGNEQFF. The CDR3 DNA is TGTGCCAGCAGCTTAACGCGACAGGGGAATGAGCAGTTCTTC.

This clonotype was detected once. J is TRBJ2-3 and V is TRBV6-6, with TRBD1 matching over 7 bases. Germline values: CDR1 MNHNY, CDR2 SVGAGI (reference sequence). The V gene end was trimmed by 5 bases and the J gene end by 1 base; junction bases not matched to a gene: 6. This CDR3 region has 15 residues. The CDR3: CASSGRDSGTDTQYF. CDR3 nucleotides: TGTGCCAGCAGTGGCCGGGACAGCGGCACAGATACGCAGTATTTT.

The genes are TRBV7-9 and TRBJ2-7, with D unresolved. Trimming pared 6 bases from V and 1 base from J, leaving 13 bases between. CDR3 length: 14 amino acids. Germline CDR1 is SEHNR and CDR2 is FQNEAQ (reference sequence). The chain's CDR3 is CASSPSTASYEQYF. The DNA of the CDR3 is TGTGCCAGCAGTCCCAGCACCGCATCCTACGAGCAGTACTTC.

The sample holds one count of this clonotype. This chain uses TRBV12-3 or TRBV12-4 with TRBJ1-4; TRBD1 is a possible D gene (5 bases). The CDR3 extends over 14 amino acids. V was cut by 5 bases and J by 5 bases, with 12 bases left in between. The CDR3 loop is CASSQGSKNEKLFF. CDR3 coding DNA: TGTGCCAGCAGTCAGGGCTCCAAAAATGAAAAACTGTTTTTT.

CDR3: CASSQGGRAGSDTQYF. In DNA, the CDR3 is TGCGCCAGCAGCCAAGGGGGGCGGGCCGGGTCAGATACGCAGTATTTT. The chain has TRBV4-3 and TRBJ2-3; maybe TRBD1 (6 bases). The CDR3 totals 16 residues. In germline, CDR1 is LGHNA, CDR2 YSLEER. Trimming took off 1 base at V and 4 bases at J, with 15 bases between the two ends.

The V gene is TRBV28, the J gene TRBJ2-1; 9 positions match TRBD2. The J call may not be correct, given that the DNA end is closer to TRBJ2-7. Germline CDR1 and CDR2: MDHEN and SYDVKM. The CDR3 runs 13 residues. The DNA for the CDR3 is TGTGCCAGCAGTCTAGCGGGATACAATGAGCAGTACTTC. It is translated as CASSLAGYNEQYF.

The table lists this clonotype with a few counts. Germline and junction disagree at one end, which may indicate a read error. The J gene is TRBJ1-2, the V gene TRBV27, with 7 bases that match TRBD1. The CDR3 runs to 14 residues. The V gene's germline CDR1 is MNHEY and CDR2 SMNVEV (reference sequence). The CDR3 DNA reads as TGTGCCAGCAGGACTCCGGGACAGAACTATGGCTGCACCTTT. It yields the protein CASRTPGQNYGCTF.

This clonotype turned up a few times. This chain connects TRBV7-3 to TRBJ1-5; D is undetermined. The CDR3 contains 13 residues. Germline values: CDR1 SGHTA, CDR2 FQGTGA. V lost 5 bases to trimming and J lost 5 bases, with 10 bases between them. CDR3 loop: CASSPNGDQPQHF. The DNA of the CDR3 is TGTGCCAGCAGCCCGAATGGGGATCAGCCCCAGCATTTT.

This clonotype was counted once. This sequence joins TRBV2 and TRBJ1-4; D uncertain. The CDR3 has 15 amino acids. Looked up from germline, CDR1 is SNHLY and CDR2 is FYNNEI. Trimming removed 4 bases from V and 0 bases from J, with 9 bases in between. The CDR3 nucleotides read TGTGCCAGCAGTGGAGCGAGAACAACTAATGAAAAACTGTTTTTT. Protein sequence: CASSGARTTNEKLFF.